The clone carrying this TCR beta chain turned up a few times. The target antigen is unknown. The record originates from a study of T cells after yellow fever vaccination. A universal primer site and UMIs were added as TCR cDNA was made by 5'RACE template switching. MiXCR was run by TCRdb on the 5' RACE reads, yielding one entry per CDR3 protein. This table holds some 500,000 distinct CDR3 sequences, 13% found once. Study-wide findings and caveats: Most clones from primary vaccination resurfaced after the booster (around 97% CD4, over 75% CD8). A limited proportion of clonotypes was detected within both the CD4 and CD8 compartments.

The length of the CDR3 is 8 residues. V gave up 7 bases and J gave up 10 bases, with 2 bases separating them. The genes are TRBV12-3 or TRBV12-4 and TRBJ2-1; D not certain. This specimen was PBMCs, taken on the day of the yellow fever booster vaccination. The sequence came from a man between 25 and 39 years old who received the YFV17D yellow fever vaccine. The CDR3 protein is CASIEQFF. CDR3 coding DNA: TGTGCCAGCATAGAGCAGTTCTTC.